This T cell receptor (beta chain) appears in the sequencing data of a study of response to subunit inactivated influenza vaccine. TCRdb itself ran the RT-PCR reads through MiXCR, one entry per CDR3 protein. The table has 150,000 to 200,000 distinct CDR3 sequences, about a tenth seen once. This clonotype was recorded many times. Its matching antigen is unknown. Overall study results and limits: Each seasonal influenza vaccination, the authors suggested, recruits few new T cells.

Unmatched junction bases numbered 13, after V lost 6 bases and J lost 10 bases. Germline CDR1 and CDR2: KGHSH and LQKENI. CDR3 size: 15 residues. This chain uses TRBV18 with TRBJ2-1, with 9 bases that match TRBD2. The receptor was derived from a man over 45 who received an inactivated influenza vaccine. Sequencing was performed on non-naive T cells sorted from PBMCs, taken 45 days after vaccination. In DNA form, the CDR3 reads TGTGCCAGCTCGCGAGAGACTAGCGGAATCTCCGAGCAGTTCTTC. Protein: CASSRETSGISEQFF.